This TCR beta chain was obtained from a study of identical twins. This clonotype was counted between two and nine times. The ends lost 4 bases at V and 5 bases at J; junction bases unmatched: 7. Germline V lookup: CDR1 SGHDN, CDR2 FVKESK. The CDR3 covers 16 residues. TCRdb used MiXCR to reprocess the 5' RACE reads, holding one entry per CDR3 protein. The sample holds 500,000 to 600,000 distinct CDR3 sequences, 22% seen once. This sample also appeared in a second study, on T cells expressing NK-cell markers.

This TCR came from a woman under 30 in good health. The rearrangement joins TRBV14 to TRBJ2-1; 11 nucleotides line up with TRBD1. Material: CD4+ T cells sorted from blood. CDR3 DNA sequence: TGTGCCAGCAGCCCCCGAAGGACAGGGGGCCACAATGAGCAGTTCTTC. Residues: CASSPRRTGGHNEQFF.